The 27 T cell receptor beta chains below were found in one sample sequenced in a study of T-cell reconstitution after alpha-beta-depleted transplantation in children. Preparation of the TCRbeta library involved a method that used unique molecular identifiers. TCRdb analysed the PCR reads with MiXCR anew, one entry per CDR3 protein. The sample includes 700,000 or so distinct CDR3 sequences, around 13% seen only once; the top ten take roughly 0.84%. The material sequenced was PBMCs, taken before TCRalphabeta/CD19-depleted stem cell transplant. The receptors were sampled from a girl aged 2 to 10 with congenital amegakaryocytic thrombocytopenia, due to receive a stem cell transplant.

The sample holds many counts of this clonotype. This chain joins TRBV7-9 and TRBJ2-3, with 9 bases aligning to TRBD2. V shed 3 bases and J 2 bases; nucleotides not matched to a gene: 3. Germline V lookup: CDR1 SEHNR, CDR2 FQNEAQ (reference sequence). The CDR3 consists of 15 residues. CDR3 amino acids: CASSFVAGDTDTQYF. The CDR3 nucleotides are TGTGCCAGCAGCTTTGTAGCGGGAGACACAGATACGCAGTATTTT.

A few counts support this clonotype. V and J are TRBV12-3 or TRBV12-4 and TRBJ2-1; possibly TRBD1 for D (5 bases). V was clipped by 7 bases and J by 4 bases, with 17 bases between them. The CDR3 covers 15 residues. The CDR3 nucleotides read TGTGCCAGCAACCTTCAGGGTCTTGGTTACAATGAGCAGTTCTTC. Translating gives CASNLQGLGYNEQFF.

This clonotype has ten or more counts. The V and J genes are TRBV5-1 and TRBJ2-5, with 9 bases lining up with TRBD2. This CDR3 is built from 17 residues. The V segment lost 0 bases and the J segment 2 bases; nucleotides outside the gene matches: 8. Germline V gene data show CDR1 as SGHRS and CDR2 as YFSETQ. This CDR3 reads CASSLGVTSGPQETQYF. The CDR3 DNA follows: TGCGCCAGCAGCTTGGGTGTGACTAGCGGTCCGCAAGAGACCCAGTACTTC.

V is TRBV4-1 and J is TRBJ2-3, with 13 bases lining up with TRBD2. The V segment lost 2 bases and the J segment 2 bases; nucleotides outside the gene matches: 13. Germline V gene sequence: CDR1 MGHRA, CDR2 YSYEKL. The CDR3 is made up of 20 amino acids. The chain's CDR3 is CASSQPELAGGPPLTDTQYF. Written as DNA, the CDR3 is TGCGCCAGCAGCCAACCGGAACTAGCGGGAGGGCCACCCCTCACAGATACGCAGTATTTT.

This clonotype was recorded at least ten times. This chain connects TRBV20-1 to TRBJ2-1; D is perhaps TRBD1 (5 bases). This CDR3 contains 11 residues. V was cut by 6 bases and J by 10 bases, with 13 bases left in between. Germline V CDR1 and CDR2: DFQATT, SNEGSKA (reference sequence). The CDR3 loop reads CSATDIQEQFF. The CDR3 nucleotides are TGCAGTGCCACGGACATACAGGAGCAGTTCTTC.

This clonotype was seen a few times. The chain couples TRBV20-1 to TRBJ2-2, with TRBD2 identical over 12 bases. CDR3 length: 17 amino acids. With 2 bases clipped from V and 0 bases from J, the junction kept 4 bases outside the gene matches. Germline CDR1 DFQATT, CDR2 SNEGSKA (reference sequence). CDR3: CSARRLAGAANTGELFF. The DNA for the CDR3 is TGCAGTGCTAGAAGACTAGCGGGAGCCGCGAACACCGGGGAGCTGTTTTTT.

This clonotype was seen only a few times. This chain links TRBV5-1 with TRBJ2-3, with 12 positions matching TRBD2. With 4 bases clipped from V and 3 bases from J, the junction kept 15 bases outside the gene matches. The CDR3 consists of 19 residues. Germline V gene lookup returns CDR1 SGHRS and CDR2 YFSETQ. Here the CDR3 DNA reads TGCGCCAGCAGCCTTGCGAGGACTAGCGGGACGGAGGGTACAGATACGCAGTATTTT. Translating gives CASSLARTSGTEGTDTQYF.

Only a few counts were recorded for this clonotype. This rearrangement joins TRBV29-1 to TRBJ2-3; 8 bases map to TRBD1. The CDR3 sequence is 15 residues long. Looked up from germline, CDR1 is SQVTM and CDR2 is ANQGSEA. Trimming took 5 bases from V and 2 from J; bases not matched to a gene: 9. CDR3 sequence: CSVNRQGWDTDTQYF. CDR3 bases: TGCAGCGTTAACCGACAGGGGTGGGACACAGATACGCAGTATTTT.

The V call is TRBV11-2, the J call TRBJ2-3, with 7 bases identical to TRBD2. V lost 7 bases, J lost 3 bases, and 7 bases stayed unmatched. The CDR3 consists of 14 residues. Germline-derived CDR1 and CDR2 are SGHAT and FQNNGV. The CDR3 nucleotides are TGTGCCAGCATGAGTGGGCGGGGGACAGATACGCAGTATTTT. Protein: CASMSGRGTDTQYF.

This clonotype has only a few counts. The rearrangement uses TRBV18 and TRBJ2-4; D not resolved. This CDR3 comprises 12 residues. The V gene lost 3 bases and the J gene lost 8 bases, with 8 bases spanning the gap. Germline CDR1 reads KGHSH; CDR2 reads LQKENI. CDR3 region: CASSPRPDIQYF. CDR3 nucleotides: TGTGCCAGCTCACCGCGGCCGGACATTCAGTACTTC.

At least ten counts were recorded for this clonotype. The V and J genes are TRBV29-1 and TRBJ1-4, with a possible D match to TRBD1 (6 bases). Trimming shortened V by 5 bases and J by 7 bases, and 14 bases separated the two germline ends. The CDR3 length is 13 residues. Germline assignment: CDR1 SQVTM and CDR2 ANQGSEA. The CDR3 spells CSVTQGGGEKLFF. In nucleotides, the CDR3 is TGCAGCGTTACACAGGGAGGCGGTGAAAAACTGTTTTTT.

This clonotype was seen more than once but under ten times. The rearrangement joins TRBV18 to TRBJ1-4; D gene unclear. Germline CDR1 KGHSH, CDR2 LQKENI. The CDR3 has 14 amino acids. Trimming stripped 2 bases from V and 5 bases from J, with 9 bases between. The CDR3 protein is CASSPSSENEKLFF. CDR3 coding DNA: TGTGCCAGCTCACCATCTTCCGAGAATGAAAAACTGTTTTTT.

This clonotype was counted between two and nine times. This chain uses TRBV20-1 with TRBJ2-2; TRBD1 agrees at 7 bases. Unmatched junction bases numbered 5, after V lost 2 bases and J lost 8 bases. Germline-derived CDR1 and CDR2 are DFQATT and SNEGSKA (reference sequence). The CDR3 extends over 13 amino acids. In DNA form, the CDR3 reads TGCAGTGCTAGAACAGGGGAGATTGGGGAGCTGTTTTTT. It encodes CSARTGEIGELFF.

The table lists this clonotype with many counts. The chain has TRBV6-5 and TRBJ2-3, with a weak D call TRBD2 (5 bases). The germline V gene has CDR1 MNHEY and CDR2 SVGAGI. With 3 bases removed from V and 3 bases from J, the gap between germline ends came to 10 bases. The CDR3 length is 14 residues. Written as DNA, the CDR3 is TGTGCCAGCAGTTATGCGGGCCGGACAGATACGCAGTATTTT. Its translation: CASSYAGRTDTQYF.

A remark on this clonotype: One end of the junction does not line up with germline, which may come from a read error. The V gene is TRBV15, the J gene TRBJ1-1; D is unclear. The CDR3 has 17 residues. CDR1 is LNHNV, CDR2 YYDKDF, per germline (reference sequence). CDR3 residues: CATSREGGISMNSEAFF. The CDR3 nucleotides are TGTGCCACCAGCAGAGAAGGCGGCATTAGTATGAACTCTGAAGCTTTCTTT.

This clonotype turned up a few times. The rearrangement links TRBV6-6 to TRBJ2-7; no firm D call. CDR1 and CDR2 (germline): MNHNY, SVGAGI (reference sequence). V was trimmed by 6 bases and J by 4 bases, leaving 13 bases between them. CDR3 length: 13 amino acids. The CDR3 is CASSLKQKYEQYF. The CDR3 DNA reads TGTGCCAGCAGCCTGAAACAGAAATACGAGCAGTACTTC.

This clonotype was observed many times. V usage is TRBV10-2 and J usage is TRBJ2-7; 9 nucleotides match TRBD2. In germline, CDR1 is WSHSY, CDR2 SAAADI. Unmatched junction bases numbered 8, after V lost 4 bases and J lost 4 bases. The CDR3 runs 15 residues. The CDR3 is CASSGLAGVGYEQYF. The CDR3 nucleotides are TGCGCCAGCAGTGGATTAGCGGGAGTAGGTTACGAGCAGTACTTC.

The chain employs TRBV29-1 and TRBJ2-5; TRBD2 matches 9 bases. Germline V gene lookup returns CDR1 SQVTM and CDR2 ANQGSEA. V lost 4 bases to trimming and J lost 6 bases; unmatched junction nucleotides: 12. The CDR3 has 15 amino acids. This CDR3 reads CSVGATAGGPQTQYF. In DNA form, the CDR3 reads TGCAGCGTTGGGGCGACGGCGGGAGGGCCACAGACCCAGTACTTC.

Ten or more counts support this clonotype. The gene calls are TRBV5-1 and TRBJ2-1; 7 positions agree with TRBD1. Germline CDR1 and CDR2: SGHRS and YFSETQ. The V and J ends lost 0 bases and 8 bases, in that order; junction bases with no gene match: 5. The length of the CDR3 is 14 residues. CDR3 DNA: TGCGCCAGCAGCTTGGTTCAGGGGGACGATGAGCAGTTCTTC. Protein sequence: CASSLVQGDDEQFF. Filled out from reference TRBV5-1 and TRBJ2-1, the complete variable domain reads KAGVTQTPRYLIKTRGQQVTLSCSPISGHRSVSWYQQTPGQGLQFLFEYFSETQRNKGNFPGRFSGRQFSNSRSEMNVSTLELGDSALYLCASSLVQGDDEQFFGPGTRLTVL.

This clonotype was found a few times. J is TRBJ2-3 and V is TRBV7-3; 8 bases agree with TRBD2. Trimming removed 4 bases from V and 4 bases from J; junction bases left unmatched: 7. This CDR3 has 15 amino acids. Per the germline V gene, CDR1 is SGHTA and CDR2 is FQGTGA. The chain's CDR3 is CASSYSGMKADTQYF. CDR3 sequence (DNA): TGTGCCAGCAGCTATAGCGGGATGAAGGCAGATACGCAGTATTTT.

This clonotype was seen at least ten times. This chain connects TRBV10-2 to TRBJ2-3; 7 bases are a match to TRBD2. Germline loops: CDR1 WSHSY, CDR2 SAAADI. The length of the CDR3 is 14 residues. The V segment lost 3 bases and the J segment 6 bases; nucleotides outside the gene matches: 6. Here the CDR3 reads CASSEWEGLDTQYF. The CDR3 nucleotides are TGCGCCAGCAGTGAATGGGAGGGCCTGGATACGCAGTATTTT.

This clonotype has just a few counts. The rearrangement links TRBV5-1 to TRBJ1-6, with a possible D match to TRBD1 (5 bases). Germline CDR1 reads SGHRS; CDR2 reads YFSETQ. The germline V and J ends were trimmed by 4 bases and 8 bases, with 13 bases remaining between them. This CDR3 spans 14 amino acids. CDR3 sequence: CASSPYGTDSPLHF. The CDR3 DNA reads as TGCGCCAGCAGCCCCTACGGGACCGATTCACCCCTCCACTTT.

The chain is built from TRBV2 and TRBJ1-5, with a tentative D call TRBD1 (6 bases). The CDR3 runs to 15 residues. The germline gives CDR1 SNHLY, CDR2 FYNNEI. The V end lost 3 bases, the J end lost 1 base, and 10 bases lay between the germline ends. CDR3 in amino acids: CASSEGAGSNQPQHF. The CDR3 coding sequence is TGTGCCAGCAGTGAGGGGGCGGGGAGCAATCAGCCCCAGCATTTT.

This clonotype was recorded at least ten times. The V gene is TRBV11-2, the J gene TRBJ2-2; TRBD2 might be the D (5 bases). CDR3 length: 17 amino acids. V was shortened by 5 bases and J by 0 bases, with 16 bases between the two germline ends. Germline V lookup: CDR1 SGHAT, CDR2 FQNNGV. CDR3 coding DNA: TGTGCCAGCAGCCCAGCCCCCGGGGTGGCGAACACCGGGGAGCTGTTTTTT. This sequence encodes CASSPAPGVANTGELFF.

This clonotype was counted between two and nine times. J is TRBJ2-3 and V is TRBV27; 8 bases are a match to TRBD1. The germline V gene has CDR1 MNHEY and CDR2 SMNVEV (reference sequence). The CDR3 contains 13 residues. V was clipped by 4 bases and J by 7 bases; unmatched bases: 4. The CDR3 reads CASSWTGQNTQYF. CDR3 DNA: TGTGCCAGCAGTTGGACAGGGCAAAATACGCAGTATTTT.

In this sample, this clonotype turned up many times. The V and J genes are TRBV20-1 and TRBJ1-1; 8 nucleotides align to TRBD1. Unmatched junction bases numbered 11, after V lost 0 bases and J lost 11 bases. CDR1 DFQATT and CDR2 SNEGSKA come from the germline V gene (reference sequence). The CDR3 is 14 amino acids. The CDR3 spells CSAREDRELAWAFF. For the CDR3, the DNA is TGCAGTGCTAGAGAGGACAGGGAACTAGCTTGGGCTTTCTTT.

The genes are TRBV3-1 and TRBJ2-7; D is uncertain. The germline CDR1 and CDR2 sequences are LGHDT and YNNKEL (reference sequence). V was pared by 2 bases and J by 6 bases, with 14 bases between. The CDR3 extends over 14 amino acids. The CDR3 protein is CASSQLSVKGEQYF. DNA for the CDR3: TGTGCCAGCAGCCAATTATCCGTGAAAGGCGAGCAGTACTTC.